One sample yielded the 22 T cell receptor beta chains listed below, sequenced in a study of CD8 T cells in ankylosing spondylitis. Study-level points and caveats: A TCR beta motif of roughly eight highly homologous variants appeared characteristic of ankylosing spondylitis blood.

TCRdb re-analysed the 5' RACE reads in MiXCR, keeping a single row per CDR3 protein. Of about 390,000 distinct CDR3 sequences in the sample, about a fifth are singletons; the top ten hold about 16%. No antigen has been identified for these receptors. Material for sequencing was blood, either unsorted or a sorted T cell fraction (not recorded which). The source of these receptors is a male donor with ankylosing spondylitis.

The chain joins TRBV6-1 to TRBJ2-7; 10 positions agree with TRBD1. Trimming cost V 7 bases and J 4 bases; bases outside gene matches: 4. CDR1 MNHNS and CDR2 SASEGT come from the germline V gene. The CDR3 is 13 residues long. The CDR3 nucleotides are TGTGCCAGCACCGGACAGGGGGTTTACGAGCAGTACTTC. It translates to CASTGQGVYEQYF.

The chain employs TRBV11-3 and TRBJ2-7; possible D gene TRBD1, 5 bases. This CDR3 is 14 amino acids long. The ends were cut back, 5 bases at V and 8 bases at J, with 19 bases in the middle. CDR1 SGHNT and CDR2 YENEEA come from the germline V gene. CDR3 nucleotide sequence: TGTGCCAGCAGCCCTAGGCTCCAGGGAACAAAGCAGTACTTC. The encoded protein is CASSPRLQGTKQYF. The whole variable domain, remainder taken from reference TRBV11-3 and TRBJ2-7, is EAGVVQSPRYKIIEKKQPVAFWCNPISGHNTLYWYLQNLGQGPELLIRYENEEAVDDSQLPKDRFSAERLKGVDSTLKIQPAELGDSAVYLCASSPRLQGTKQYFGPGTRLTVT.

There are a few counts of this clonotype. The V and J genes are TRBV19 and TRBJ2-1, with 10 positions matching TRBD2. The V gene end was trimmed by 5 bases and the J gene end by 6 bases; junction bases not matched to a gene: 7. Germline V CDR1 and CDR2: LNHDA, SQIVND (reference sequence). The CDR3 consists of 15 residues. The CDR3 protein is CASSRASGRVNEQFF. The CDR3 DNA reads as TGTGCCAGTAGTCGGGCTAGCGGGAGAGTCAATGAGCAGTTCTTC.

The chain has TRBV2 and TRBJ2-2; no clear D gene. Germline-derived CDR1 and CDR2 are SNHLY and FYNNEI. V was pared by 5 bases and J by 7 bases, with 11 bases between. The CDR3 loop spans 13 amino acids. The CDR3 nucleotides are TGTGCCAGCAGTTTCCAGCGCGGCGGGGAGCTGTTTTTT. Residues: CASSFQRGGELFF.

In this sample, this clonotype turned up a few times. This chain connects TRBV30 to TRBJ2-1; the D gene is possibly TRBD1 (5 bases). Germline V gives CDR1 GTSNPN, CDR2 SVGIG (reference sequence). Trimming cost V 3 bases and J 7 bases, with 22 bases left between them. The CDR3 loop spans 16 amino acids. The chain's CDR3 is CAWRPRPEGAINEQFF. The CDR3 nucleotides read TGTGCCTGGAGGCCACGCCCGGAAGGGGCTATTAATGAGCAGTTCTTC.

The rearrangement uses TRBV25-1 and TRBJ2-1; D might be TRBD1 (5 bases). This CDR3 contains 15 residues. Deletions cut 2 bases from V and 0 bases from J, with 8 bases between. Germline V gene lookup returns CDR1 MGHDK and CDR2 SYGVNS. The DNA of the CDR3 is TGTGCCAGCAGTGAAACAGGTCCCTCCTACAATGAGCAGTTCTTC. Translated, it gives CASSETGPSYNEQFF.

This clonotype has more than one count but fewer than ten. The junction departs from germline at one end; a sequencing error may be responsible. The CDR3 spells CASSLRFNEKLFF. CDR3 DNA sequence: TGCGCCAGCAGTCTCAGATTTAATGAAAAACTGTTTTTT. The V and J genes are TRBV12-3 or TRBV12-4 and TRBJ1-4; D call uncertain. This CDR3 is built from 13 residues.

Many counts were recorded for this clonotype. The chain is built from TRBV29-1 and TRBJ2-3; D gene uncertain. The V end lost 4 bases, the J end lost 0 bases, and 5 bases lay between the germline ends. There are 12 residues in the CDR3. CDR1 SQVTM and CDR2 ANQGSEA come from the germline V gene. CDR3 sequence (DNA): TGCAGCGTTGTCCTGAGCACAGATACGCAGTATTTT. Its protein product is CSVVLSTDTQYF.

V usage is TRBV2 and J usage is TRBJ2-3; 9 bases fit TRBD1. With 10 bases clipped from V and 3 bases from J, the junction kept 8 bases outside the gene matches. Looked up from germline, CDR1 is SNHLY and CDR2 is FYNNEI. This CDR3 has 14 residues. CDR3 sequence reads: CATIRTGETDTQYF. The CDR3 DNA sequence: TGTGCCACCATTAGGACAGGGGAAACAGATACGCAGTATTTT. Together with reference TRBV2 and TRBJ2-3, the CDR3 gives the full variable domain: EPEVTQTPSHQVTQMGQEVILRCVPISNHLYFYWYRQILGQKVEFLVSFYNNEISEKSEIFDDQFSVERPDGSNFTLKIRSTKLEDSAMYFCATIRTGETDTQYFGPGTRLTVL.

Concerning this clonotype itself: A junction boundary mismatches the germline segment, possibly from a read error. V gene TRBV5-1 combines with J gene TRBJ2-3, with D unresolved. The CDR3 is 15 residues long. Germline CDR1 reads SGHRS; CDR2 reads YFSETQ. CDR3 in amino acids: CASTLDRHSTDTQYF. The CDR3 DNA is TGCGCCAGCACCTTGGACCGACACAGCACAGATACGCAGTATTTT.

The J gene is TRBJ2-5, the V gene TRBV3-1; unclear D gene. The germline gives CDR1 LGHDT, CDR2 YNNKEL (reference sequence). V shed 0 bases and J shed 5 bases, with 10 bases lying between them. The CDR3 length is 14 residues. CDR3 in DNA: TGTGCCAGCAGCCAAGACCCCCGGCGGGAGACCCAGTACTTC. This codes for CASSQDPRRETQYF.

The chain recombines TRBV7-2 with TRBJ1-5; the D gene is possibly TRBD1 (6 bases). Germline-derived CDR1 and CDR2 are SGHTA and FQGNSA. The CDR3 is 15 amino acids. V shed 2 bases and J shed 2 bases, with 10 bases lying between them. The CDR3 DNA follows: TGTGCCAGCAGCTTACGGGGGCCAGGCAATCAGCCCCAGCATTTT. It codes for CASSLRGPGNQPQHF. Looking up the rest from reference TRBV7-2 and TRBJ1-5 gives the full variable domain: GAGVSQSPSNKVTEKGKDVELRCDPISGHTALYWYRQSLGQGLEFLIYFQGNSAPDKSGLPSDRFSAERTGGSVSTLTIQRTQQEDSAVYLCASSLRGPGNQPQHFGDGTRLSIL.

Many counts were recorded for this clonotype. The chain joins TRBV5-1 to TRBJ2-1; 7 bases fit TRBD2. CDR1 and CDR2 from the germline V gene are SGHRS and YFSETQ. V lost 2 bases to trimming and J lost 9 bases; unmatched junction nucleotides: 5. The CDR3 runs to 13 residues. CDR3 coding DNA: TGCGCCAGCAGCTTAGGCGGGAGTCGTGAGCAGTTCTTC. Residues: CASSLGGSREQFF.

The J gene is TRBJ2-1, the V gene TRBV14; TRBD1 is a possible D gene (6 bases). CDR3 length equals 15 residues. Trimming removed 1 base from V and 9 bases from J, with 16 bases in between. Germline V CDR1 and CDR2: SGHDN, FVKESK. Here the CDR3 DNA reads TGTGCCAGCAGCCAAGTAAGACAGGCAAATAGTGAGCAGTTCTTC. Translating gives CASSQVRQANSEQFF. Supplemented by reference TRBV14 and TRBJ2-1, the full variable domain reads EAGVTQFPSHSVIEKGQTVTLRCDPISGHDNLYWYRRVMGKEIKFLLHFVKESKQDESGMPNNRFLAERTGGTYSTLKVQPAELEDSGVYFCASSQVRQANSEQFFGPGTRLTVL.

This clonotype has a handful of counts. The chain links TRBV3-1 to TRBJ1-5, with D unresolved. Trimming took off 5 bases at V and 3 bases at J, with 11 bases between the two ends. Germline V gene sequence: CDR1 LGHDT, CDR2 YNNKEL (reference sequence). This CDR3 is built from 14 residues. The CDR3, as DNA: TGTGCCAGCAGCTTCGGGCAGTACAATCAGCCCCAGCATTTT. Its protein is CASSFGQYNQPQHF.

The genes are TRBV7-3 and TRBJ2-1; 9 nucleotides agree with TRBD2. The CDR3 has 13 residues. J gave up 8 bases and V 4 bases, and 3 bases lay outside the gene matches. Germline V CDR1 and CDR2: SGHTA, FQGTGA. The CDR3 sequence: CASSYLAGYEQFF. The CDR3 DNA reads as TGTGCCAGCAGCTACCTAGCGGGATATGAGCAGTTCTTC.

The table lists this clonotype with a count of one. This chain connects TRBV4-1 to TRBJ2-7, with 8 bases aligning to TRBD2. This CDR3 contains 15 residues. Germline CDR1 reads MGHRA; CDR2 reads YSYEKL. V was pared by 0 bases and J by 4 bases, with 5 bases of the junction left unmatched. CDR3 amino acids: CASSQDLAGIYEQYF. DNA of the CDR3: TGCGCCAGCAGCCAAGATTTAGCGGGGATATACGAGCAGTACTTC.

This clonotype was counted ten times or more. CDR3 amino acids: CSADPALAGEPDTQYF. The CDR3 DNA follows: TGCAGTGCTGACCCCGCTCTAGCGGGAGAACCAGATACGCAGTATTTT. The rearrangement links TRBV20-1 to TRBJ2-3; TRBD2 aligns across 10 bases. The trim removed 5 bases at V and 4 bases at J, leaving 12 bases unmatched. The length of the CDR3 is 16 residues. Per the germline V gene, CDR1 is DFQATT and CDR2 is SNEGSKA (reference sequence).

The chain couples TRBV10-3 to TRBJ1-2; 9 bases map to TRBD1. The CDR3 contains 11 residues. CDR1 is ENHRY, CDR2 SYGVKD, per germline. V dropped 11 bases and J dropped 8; count of bases not matched to a gene: 6. The DNA of the CDR3 is TGTGCCGTAGGGACAGGGACCGGCTACACCTTC. It is translated as CAVGTGTGYTF.

The chain recombines TRBV4-1 with TRBJ2-5; TRBD2 matches at 14 bases. The V gene end was trimmed by 5 bases and the J gene end by 4 bases; junction bases not matched to a gene: 9. Per germline, CDR1 MGHRA and CDR2 YSYEKL. The CDR3 covers 17 residues. Here the CDR3 DNA reads TGCGCCAGCAGCAAGGGACTAGCGGGAGACGGGGGAGAGACCCAGTACTTC. It yields the protein CASSKGLAGDGGETQYF.

This clonotype was recorded a few times. The chain joins TRBV4-1 to TRBJ1-1; unclear D gene. CDR3 length: 13 residues. Germline CDR1 and CDR2: MGHRA and YSYEKL. V lost 2 bases and J 5 bases, leaving 9 bases between the germline ends. This CDR3 is CASSQTPGTEAFF. In DNA form, the CDR3 reads TGCGCCAGCAGCCAAACTCCGGGGACTGAAGCTTTCTTT.

The table lists this clonotype with many counts. The chain uses TRBV5-1 and TRBJ2-7; D is uncertain. Trimming took off 0 bases at V and 0 bases at J, with 7 bases between the two ends. Per germline, CDR1 SGHRS and CDR2 YFSETQ. The CDR3 is 14 amino acids. CDR3 DNA: TGCGCCAGCAGCTTGGACAGACGCTCCTACGAGCAGTACTTC. It codes for CASSLDRRSYEQYF.